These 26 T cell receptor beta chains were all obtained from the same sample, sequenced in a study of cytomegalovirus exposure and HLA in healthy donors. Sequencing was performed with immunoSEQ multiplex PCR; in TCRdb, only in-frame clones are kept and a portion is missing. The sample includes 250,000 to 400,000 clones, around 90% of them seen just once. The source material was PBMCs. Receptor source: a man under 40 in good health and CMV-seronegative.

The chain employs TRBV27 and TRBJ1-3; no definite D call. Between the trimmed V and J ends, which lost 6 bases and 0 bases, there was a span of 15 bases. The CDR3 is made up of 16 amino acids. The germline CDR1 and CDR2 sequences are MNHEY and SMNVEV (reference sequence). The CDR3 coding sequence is TGTGCCAGCAGACCCGCTGGAGGACTCTCTGGAAACACCATATATTTT. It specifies CASRPAGGLSGNTIYF.

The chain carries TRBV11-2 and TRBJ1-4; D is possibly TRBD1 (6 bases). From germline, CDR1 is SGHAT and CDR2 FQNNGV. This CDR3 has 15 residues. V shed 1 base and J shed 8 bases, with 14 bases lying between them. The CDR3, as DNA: TGTGCCAGCAGCTTAGCCTGGGGGCCTGAGGAAAAACTGTTTTTT. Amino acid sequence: CASSLAWGPEEKLFF.

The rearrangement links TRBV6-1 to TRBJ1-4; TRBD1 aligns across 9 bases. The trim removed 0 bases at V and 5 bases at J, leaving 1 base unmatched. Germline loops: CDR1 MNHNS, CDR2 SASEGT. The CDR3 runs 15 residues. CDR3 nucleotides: TGTGCCAGCAGTGAAGCCGGGACAGGGAATGAAAAACTGTTTTTT. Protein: CASSEAGTGNEKLFF.

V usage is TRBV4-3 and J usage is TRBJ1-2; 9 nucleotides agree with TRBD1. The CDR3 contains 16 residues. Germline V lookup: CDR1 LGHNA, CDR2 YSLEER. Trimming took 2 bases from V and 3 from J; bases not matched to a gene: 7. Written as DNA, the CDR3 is TGCGCCAGCAGCCAAACTACAGGGGGCCTTTACTATGGCTACACCTTC. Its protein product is CASSQTTGGLYYGYTF.

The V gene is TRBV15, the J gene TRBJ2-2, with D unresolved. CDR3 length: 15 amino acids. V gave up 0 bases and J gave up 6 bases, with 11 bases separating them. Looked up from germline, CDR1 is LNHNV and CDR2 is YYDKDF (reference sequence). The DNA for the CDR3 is TGTGCCACCAGCAGAGAATCTTACACACCCGGGGAGCTGTTTTTT. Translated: CATSRESYTPGELFF.

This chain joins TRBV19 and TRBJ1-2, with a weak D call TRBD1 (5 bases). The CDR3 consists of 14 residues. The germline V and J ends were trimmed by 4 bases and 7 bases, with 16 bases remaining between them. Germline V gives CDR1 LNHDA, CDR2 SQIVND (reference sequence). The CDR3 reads CASSTSAQGGGYTF. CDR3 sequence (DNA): TGTGCCAGTAGTACTTCCGCGCAGGGAGGTGGCTACACCTTC.

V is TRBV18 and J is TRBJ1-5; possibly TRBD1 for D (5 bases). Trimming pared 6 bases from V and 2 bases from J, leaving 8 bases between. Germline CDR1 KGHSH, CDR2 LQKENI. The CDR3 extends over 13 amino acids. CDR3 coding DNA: TGTGCCAGCTCTGGGGGGGGCAATCAGCCCCAGCATTTT. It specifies CASSGGGNQPQHF.

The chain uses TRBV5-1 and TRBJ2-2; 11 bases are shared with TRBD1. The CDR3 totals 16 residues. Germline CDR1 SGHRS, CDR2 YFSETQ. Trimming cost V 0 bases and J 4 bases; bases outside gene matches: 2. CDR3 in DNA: TGCGCCAGCAGCTTGGAGGGACAGGGGGGCACCGGGGAGCTGTTTTTT. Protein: CASSLEGQGGTGELFF.

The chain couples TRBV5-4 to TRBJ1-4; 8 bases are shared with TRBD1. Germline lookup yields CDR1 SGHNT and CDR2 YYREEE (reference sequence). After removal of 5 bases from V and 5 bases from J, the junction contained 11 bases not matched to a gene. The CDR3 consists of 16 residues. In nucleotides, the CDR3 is TGTGCCAGCAGTTTACTTGGCGGACAGGGAAATGAAAAACTGTTTTTT. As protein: CASSLLGGQGNEKLFF.

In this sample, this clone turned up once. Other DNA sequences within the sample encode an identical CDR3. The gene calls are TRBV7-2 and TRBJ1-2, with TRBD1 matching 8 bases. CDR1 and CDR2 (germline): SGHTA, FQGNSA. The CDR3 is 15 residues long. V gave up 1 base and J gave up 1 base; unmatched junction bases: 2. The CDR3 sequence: CASSLVQGGNYGYTF. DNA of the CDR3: TGTGCCAGCAGCTTAGTACAGGGGGGTAACTATGGCTACACCTTC.

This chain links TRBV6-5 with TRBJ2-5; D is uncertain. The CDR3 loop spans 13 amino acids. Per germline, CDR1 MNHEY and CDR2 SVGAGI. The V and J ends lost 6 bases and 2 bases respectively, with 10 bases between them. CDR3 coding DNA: TGTGCCAGCAGCACCCTACCACAAGAGACCCAGTACTTC. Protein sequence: CASSTLPQETQYF.

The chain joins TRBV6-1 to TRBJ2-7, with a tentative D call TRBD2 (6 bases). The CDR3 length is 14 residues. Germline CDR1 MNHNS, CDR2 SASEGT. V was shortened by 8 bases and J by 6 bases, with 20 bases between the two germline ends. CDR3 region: CASLRTGTGREQYF. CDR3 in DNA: TGTGCCAGCCTAAGGACTGGGACTGGACGCGAGCAGTACTTC.

This CDR3 is CASSIDFGGYEQYF. The CDR3 coding sequence is TGTGCCAGTAGTATAGATTTCGGCGGCTACGAGCAGTACTTC. This chain connects TRBV19 to TRBJ2-7; D remains unclear. Trimming cost V 0 bases and J 3 bases, with 9 bases left between them. The CDR3 is 14 residues long. Germline lookup yields CDR1 LNHDA and CDR2 SQIVND (reference sequence). Supplemented by reference TRBV19 and TRBJ2-7, the full variable domain reads DGGITQSPKYLFRKEGQNVTLSCEQNLNHDAMYWYRQDPGQGLRLIYYSQIVNDFQKGDIAEGYSVSREKKESFPLTVTSAQKNPTAFYLCASSIDFGGYEQYFGPGTRLTVT.

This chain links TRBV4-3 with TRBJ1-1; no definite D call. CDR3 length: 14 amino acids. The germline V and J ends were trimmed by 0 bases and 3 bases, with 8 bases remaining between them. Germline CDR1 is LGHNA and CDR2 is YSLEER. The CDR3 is CASSQEDGDTEAFF. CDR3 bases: TGCGCCAGCAGCCAAGAGGACGGGGACACTGAAGCTTTCTTT.

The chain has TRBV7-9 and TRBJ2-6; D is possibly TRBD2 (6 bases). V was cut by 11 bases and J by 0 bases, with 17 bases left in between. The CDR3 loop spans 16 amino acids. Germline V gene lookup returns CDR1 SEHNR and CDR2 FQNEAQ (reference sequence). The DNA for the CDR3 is TGTGCCCCGCTCGGAGGGTTGGGCTCTGGGGCCAACGTCCTGACTTTC. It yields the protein CAPLGGLGSGANVLTF.

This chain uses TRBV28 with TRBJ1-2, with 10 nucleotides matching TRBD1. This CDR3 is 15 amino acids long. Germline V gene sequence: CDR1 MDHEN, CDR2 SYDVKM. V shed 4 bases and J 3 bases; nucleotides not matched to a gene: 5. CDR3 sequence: CASSSPGTGDYGYTF. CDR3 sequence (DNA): TGTGCCAGCAGTTCCCCCGGGACAGGGGACTATGGCTACACCTTC.

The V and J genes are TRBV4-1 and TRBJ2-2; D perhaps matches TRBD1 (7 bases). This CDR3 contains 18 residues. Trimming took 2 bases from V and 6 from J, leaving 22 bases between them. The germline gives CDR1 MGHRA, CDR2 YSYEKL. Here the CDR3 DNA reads TGCGCCAGCAGCCAACCGCAGGGGGAGGTCCGTCGGTCCGGGGAGCTGTTTTTT. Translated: CASSQPQGEVRRSGELFF.

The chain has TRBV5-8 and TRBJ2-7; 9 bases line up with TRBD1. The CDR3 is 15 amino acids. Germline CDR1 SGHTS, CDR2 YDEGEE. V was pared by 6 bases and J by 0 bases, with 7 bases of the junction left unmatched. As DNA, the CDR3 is TGTGCCAGCACCCGAGGGACAGGGCACTCCTACGAGCAGTACTTC. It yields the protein CASTRGTGHSYEQYF.

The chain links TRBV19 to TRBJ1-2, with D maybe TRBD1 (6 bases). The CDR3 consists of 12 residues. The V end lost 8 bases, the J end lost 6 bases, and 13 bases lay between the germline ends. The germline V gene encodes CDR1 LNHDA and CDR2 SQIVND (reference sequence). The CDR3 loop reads CASYTGSNGYTF. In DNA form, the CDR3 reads TGTGCCAGTTACACAGGGTCGAATGGCTACACCTTC.

For the CDR3, the DNA is TGTGCCAGCAGTGGCCCCGGACTAGCGGGGCCCGCTGAGCAGTACTTC. It translates to CASSGPGLAGPAEQYF. The rearrangement links TRBV2 to TRBJ2-7; 12 nucleotides align to TRBD2. CDR1 is SNHLY and CDR2 is FYNNEI in the germline V gene. V trimming: 4 bases; J trimming: 7 bases; junction bases outside the gene matches: 11. The CDR3 extends over 16 amino acids. The whole variable domain, remainder taken from reference TRBV2 and TRBJ2-7, is EPEVTQTPSHQVTQMGQEVILRCVPISNHLYFYWYRQILGQKVEFLVSFYNNEISEKSEIFDDQFSVERPDGSNFTLKIRSTKLEDSAMYFCASSGPGLAGPAEQYFGPGTRLTVT.

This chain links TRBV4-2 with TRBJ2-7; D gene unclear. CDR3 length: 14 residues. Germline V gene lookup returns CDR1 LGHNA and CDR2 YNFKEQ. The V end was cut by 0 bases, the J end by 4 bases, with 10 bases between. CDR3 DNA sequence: TGTGCCAGCAGCCAAGAATTCTATGGTTACGAGCAGTACTTC. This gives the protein CASSQEFYGYEQYF.

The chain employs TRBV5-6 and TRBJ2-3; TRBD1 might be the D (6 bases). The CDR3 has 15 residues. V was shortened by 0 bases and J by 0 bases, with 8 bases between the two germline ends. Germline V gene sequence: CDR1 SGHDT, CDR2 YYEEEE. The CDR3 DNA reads TGTGCCAGCAGCTTGGCGACAGGAAGCACAGATACGCAGTATTTT. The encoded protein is CASSLATGSTDTQYF.

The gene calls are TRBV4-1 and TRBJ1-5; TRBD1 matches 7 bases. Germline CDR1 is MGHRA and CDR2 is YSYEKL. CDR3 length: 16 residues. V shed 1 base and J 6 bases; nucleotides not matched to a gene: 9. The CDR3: CASSQGYADRTQPQHF. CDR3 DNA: TGCGCCAGCAGCCAAGGATACGCGGACAGGACTCAGCCCCAGCATTTT.

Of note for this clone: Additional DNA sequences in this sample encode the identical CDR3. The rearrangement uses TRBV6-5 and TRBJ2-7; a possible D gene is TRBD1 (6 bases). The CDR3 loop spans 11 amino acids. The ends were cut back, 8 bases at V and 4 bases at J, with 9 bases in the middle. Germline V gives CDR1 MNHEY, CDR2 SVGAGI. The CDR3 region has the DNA TGTGCCAGCTCGAGGGGGTACGAGCAGTACTTC. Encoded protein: CASSRGYEQYF.

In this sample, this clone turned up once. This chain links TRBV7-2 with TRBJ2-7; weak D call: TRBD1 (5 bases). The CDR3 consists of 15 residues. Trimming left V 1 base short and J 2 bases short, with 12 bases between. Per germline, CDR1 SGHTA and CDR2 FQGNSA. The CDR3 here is CASSLEVRATYEQYF. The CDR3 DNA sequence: TGTGCCAGCAGCTTAGAAGTCAGGGCAACCTACGAGCAGTACTTC.

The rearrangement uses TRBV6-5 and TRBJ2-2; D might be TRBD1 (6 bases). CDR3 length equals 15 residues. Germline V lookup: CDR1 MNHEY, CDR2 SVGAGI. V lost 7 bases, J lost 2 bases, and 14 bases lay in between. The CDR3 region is CASKPGQINTGELFF. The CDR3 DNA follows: TGTGCCAGCAAACCGGGACAAATAAACACCGGGGAGCTGTTTTTT.